This T cell receptor beta chain was found in a study of T cells of healthy individuals. The CDR3 consists of 10 residues. V was pared by 7 bases and J by 6 bases, with 4 bases between. Germline assignment: CDR1 MDHEN and CDR2 SYDVKM. TCRdb re-called the 5' RACE reads through MiXCR, storing one row per CDR3 protein. The profile shows about 96,000 distinct CDR3 sequences, approximately 18% of them singletons. The genes are TRBV28 and TRBJ1-5; D is ambiguous. The receptor's source is a human donor in good health. CDR3 in DNA: TGTGCCAGCAACCGTCAGCCCCAGCATTTT. It specifies CASNRQPQHF.